These 27 T cell receptor beta chains share one sample of origin, sequenced in a study of cytomegalovirus exposure and HLA in healthy donors. PCR involved 60 Vbeta and 13 Jbeta primers. The table came from immunoSEQ multiplex PCR; TCRdb's copy has only in-frame clones and leaves some out. The data show about 100,000 clones, roughly three quarters seen once. Material for sequencing was PBMCs. All receptors come from a female donor in good health and CMV-seropositive.

This chain links TRBV7-9 with TRBJ1-1, with 11 bases lining up with TRBD1. The CDR3 contains 14 residues. V lost 4 bases and J lost 6; bases outside the gene matches: 4. CDR1 is SEHNR, CDR2 FQNEAQ, per germline (reference sequence). The CDR3 nucleotides are TGTGCCAGCAGCTCCCGGACAGGGGGCTCTGAAGCTTTCTTT. It specifies CASSSRTGGSEAFF.

This clone occurred a few times. V usage is TRBV7-9 and J usage is TRBJ2-5; D is possibly TRBD1 (7 bases). The CDR3 consists of 15 residues. Trimming removed 1 base from V and 3 bases from J, with 12 bases in between. Germline V lookup: CDR1 SEHNR, CDR2 FQNEAQ (reference sequence). The CDR3 is CASSLGRGRKETQYF. The DNA of the CDR3 is TGTGCCAGCAGCTTAGGGAGGGGGCGAAAAGAGACCCAGTACTTC.

The gene calls are TRBV6-4 and TRBJ2-2, with D perhaps matching TRBD2 (5 bases). Germline CDR1 is MRHNA and CDR2 is SNTAGT. The CDR3 extends over 15 amino acids. Trimming stripped 0 bases from V and 6 bases from J, with 11 bases between. CDR3 DNA: TGTGCCAGCAGTGACTCCGGAGGCGGGCCCGGGGAGCTGTTTTTT. As protein: CASSDSGGGPGELFF.

The chain has TRBV29-1 and TRBJ2-5; 13 bases agree with TRBD2. CDR3 length equals 14 residues. The germline gives CDR1 SQVTM, CDR2 ANQGSEA. V gave up 5 bases and J gave up 5 bases; unmatched junction bases: 5. CDR3 DNA: TGCAGCGTTAGGGGACTAGCGGGGCGGGAGACCCAGTACTTC. Encoded protein: CSVRGLAGRETQYF. Together with reference TRBV29-1 and TRBJ2-5, the CDR3 gives the full variable domain: SAVISQKPSRDICQRGTSLTIQCQVDSQVTMMFWYRQQPGQSLTLIATANQGSEATYESGFVIDKFPISRPNLTFSTLTVSNMSPEDSSIYLCSVRGLAGRETQYFGPGTRLLVL.

This chain uses TRBV6-1 with TRBJ1-1; D perhaps matches TRBD1 (5 bases). This CDR3 has 12 residues. Looked up from germline, CDR1 is MNHNS and CDR2 is SASEGT. V lost 6 bases and J 4 bases, leaving 9 bases between the germline ends. CDR3 loop: CASRLRVTEAFF. The CDR3 coding sequence is TGTGCCAGCAGGCTCAGGGTCACTGAAGCTTTCTTT.

The gene calls are TRBV7-9 and TRBJ2-2, with 7 bases fitting TRBD1. Germline CDR1 reads SEHNR; CDR2 reads FQNEAQ (reference sequence). Trimming cost V 5 bases and J 0 bases; bases outside gene matches: 3. The CDR3 spans 15 residues. The CDR3 DNA sequence: TGTGCCAGCAGCCTGGGACAGACGAACACCGGGGAGCTGTTTTTT. Its translation is CASSLGQTNTGELFF.

The table lists this clone with a few counts. The J gene is TRBJ2-1, the V gene TRBV5-5; 8 nucleotides agree with TRBD2. V gave up 5 bases and J gave up 10 bases; unmatched junction bases: 8. CDR1 SGHKS and CDR2 YYEKEE come from the germline V gene (reference sequence). This CDR3 has 13 amino acids. CDR3 in amino acids: CASRPPGGDEQFF. As DNA, the CDR3 is TGTGCCAGCAGGCCTCCGGGAGGGGACGAGCAGTTCTTC.

The V and J genes are TRBV5-4 and TRBJ2-1; a possible D gene is TRBD1 (5 bases). With 6 bases removed from V and 6 bases from J, the gap between germline ends came to 10 bases. This CDR3 contains 12 residues. The germline V gene encodes CDR1 SGHNT and CDR2 YYREEE (reference sequence). CDR3 nucleotide sequence: TGTGCCAGCATTGGGGCCCTCAATGAGCAGTTCTTC. Its protein is CASIGALNEQFF. The full variable domain, its missing parts supplied by reference TRBV5-4 and TRBJ2-1, is ETGVTQSPTHLIKTRGQQVTLRCSSQSGHNTVSWYQQALGQGPQFIFQYYREEENGRGNFPPRFSGLQFPNYSSELNVNALELDDSALYLCASIGALNEQFFGPGTRLTVL.

The chain carries TRBV7-9 and TRBJ2-3; 9 bases align to TRBD2. The trim removed 7 bases at V and 6 bases at J, leaving 14 bases unmatched. The CDR3 is made up of 16 amino acids. Germline V CDR1 and CDR2: SEHNR, FQNEAQ (reference sequence). The CDR3 DNA reads TGTGCCAGCACCCTAGTGGGAGCTAGCGGGGAGGATACGCAGTATTTT. This sequence encodes CASTLVGASGEDTQYF.

The chain is built from TRBV7-9 and TRBJ1-3, with TRBD1 matching over 7 bases. V was clipped by 5 bases and J by 1 base; unmatched bases: 5. CDR3 size: 15 residues. Germline lookup yields CDR1 SEHNR and CDR2 FQNEAQ (reference sequence). This CDR3 is CASSHSGGSGNTIYF. CDR3 DNA: TGTGCCAGCAGCCATTCAGGGGGTTCTGGAAACACCATATATTTT.

The V gene is TRBV19, the J gene TRBJ1-2, with a possible D match to TRBD1 (5 bases). The V gene's germline CDR1 is LNHDA and CDR2 SQIVND (reference sequence). The CDR3 extends over 15 amino acids. V was pared by 4 bases and J by 0 bases, with 12 bases between. CDR3 nucleotides: TGTGCCAGTAGTAGCTCCCGGGGGTCTAACTATGGCTACACCTTC. It specifies CASSSSRGSNYGYTF.

This chain connects TRBV9 to TRBJ1-2, with D possibly being TRBD1 (6 bases). From germline, CDR1 is SGDLS and CDR2 YYNGEE. Trimming shortened V by 3 bases and J by 8 bases, and 26 bases separated the two germline ends. The CDR3 is made up of 17 amino acids. The chain's CDR3 is CASSARRDHRDFGGYTF. The CDR3 DNA is TGTGCCAGCAGCGCACGTAGAGACCACAGGGATTTTGGAGGCTACACCTTC.

The genes are TRBV30 and TRBJ1-1; TRBD1 might be the D (5 bases). V lost 1 base and J 5 bases, leaving 17 bases between the germline ends. CDR1 and CDR2 from the germline V gene are GTSNPN and SVGIG (reference sequence). This CDR3 contains 15 residues. CDR3: CAWSGQGAGRTEAFF. Here the CDR3 DNA reads TGTGCCTGGAGTGGGCAGGGAGCGGGAAGAACTGAAGCTTTCTTT.

This clone has a single count. The chain has TRBV5-6 and TRBJ2-5; TRBD2 might be the D (6 bases). The V gene lost 4 bases and the J gene lost 5 bases, with 18 bases spanning the gap. CDR1 and CDR2 (germline): SGHDT, YYEEEE. CDR3 length equals 15 residues. The CDR3: CASSLPGAAGETQYF. The CDR3 DNA sequence: TGTGCCAGCAGCCTCCCGGGAGCGGCGGGGGAGACCCAGTACTTC.

The chain combines TRBV5-1 with TRBJ2-3, with 8 bases lining up with TRBD2. Germline-derived CDR1 and CDR2 are SGHRS and YFSETQ. V trimming: 0 bases; J trimming: 4 bases; junction bases outside the gene matches: 10. The CDR3 is 17 amino acids. The CDR3 region is CASSLGLFGRASDTQYF. The CDR3 nucleotides read TGCGCCAGCAGCTTGGGCCTATTCGGGAGGGCCTCAGATACGCAGTATTTT.

This clone was counted between two and nine times. This chain joins TRBV13 and TRBJ2-2; TRBD2 aligns across 7 bases. Trimming removed 2 bases from V and 5 bases from J; junction bases left unmatched: 5. Per germline, CDR1 PRHDT and CDR2 FYEKMQ (reference sequence). CDR3 length: 15 residues. The CDR3, as DNA: TGTGCCAGCAGCTTATGGCTAGCGGCAACCGGGGAGCTGTTTTTT. Translating gives CASSLWLAATGELFF.

The chain carries TRBV30 and TRBJ2-7, with 7 bases that match TRBD1. This CDR3 region has 12 residues. Germline V gene lookup returns CDR1 GTSNPN and CDR2 SVGIG (reference sequence). Trimming took 6 bases from V and 3 from J; bases not matched to a gene: 5. CDR3 residues: CACVGTDYEQYF. The CDR3 bases are TGTGCCTGCGTCGGGACAGACTACGAGCAGTACTTC. Filled out from reference TRBV30 and TRBJ2-7, the complete variable domain reads SQTIHQWPATLVQPVGSPLSLECTVEGTSNPNLYWYRQAAGRGLQLLFYSVGIGQISSEVPQNLSASRPQDRQFILSSKKLLLSDSGFYLCACVGTDYEQYFGPGTRLTVT.

The chain has TRBV5-4 and TRBJ1-2; TRBD1 aligns across 8 bases. The junction had 9 bases not matched to a gene; V was cut back by 4 bases and J by 4 bases. Germline V gives CDR1 SGHNT, CDR2 YYREEE (reference sequence). The CDR3 covers 15 residues. CDR3: CASSLSTGEGYGYTF. In DNA, the CDR3 is TGTGCCAGCAGCCTCTCGACAGGGGAGGGCTATGGCTACACCTTC.

This rearrangement joins TRBV25-1 to TRBJ2-1, with a possible D match to TRBD1 (5 bases). V lost 1 base and J 4 bases, leaving 14 bases between the germline ends. CDR1 MGHDK and CDR2 SYGVNS come from the germline V gene. The CDR3 is 16 amino acids. In DNA form, the CDR3 reads TGTGCCAGCAGTGAATTTGTAGCCAAGGGGTACAATGAGCAGTTCTTC. This encodes CASSEFVAKGYNEQFF.

This clone was observed a handful of times. The chain carries TRBV11-2 and TRBJ2-1; TRBD1 might be the D (5 bases). The CDR3 loop spans 12 amino acids. The germline V gene has CDR1 SGHAT and CDR2 FQNNGV. The V and J ends lost 2 bases and 9 bases respectively, with 8 bases between them. The CDR3 loop reads CASSLYQGEQFF. Here the CDR3 DNA reads TGTGCCAGCAGCTTATATCAGGGTGAGCAGTTCTTC.

The chain couples TRBV2 to TRBJ2-7, with D possibly being TRBD2 (5 bases). The CDR3 extends over 13 amino acids. CDR1 and CDR2 from the germline V gene are SNHLY and FYNNEI. The ends were cut back, 5 bases at V and 2 bases at J, with 10 bases in the middle. CDR3 protein: CASSSGLAYEQYF. The CDR3 DNA sequence: TGTGCCAGCAGTTCCGGACTTGCCTACGAGCAGTACTTC. Using reference TRBV2 and TRBJ2-7 for the parts outside the CDR3, the full variable domain is EPEVTQTPSHQVTQMGQEVILRCVPISNHLYFYWYRQILGQKVEFLVSFYNNEISEKSEIFDDQFSVERPDGSNFTLKIRSTKLEDSAMYFCASSSGLAYEQYFGPGTRLTVT.

The chain employs TRBV4-2 and TRBJ1-2; 11 bases align to TRBD1. Germline-derived CDR1 and CDR2 are LGHNA and YNFKEQ. This CDR3 comprises 15 residues. The J segment lost 3 bases and the V segment lost 4 bases, leaving 4 bases of the junction unmatched. As DNA, the CDR3 is TGTGCCAGCAGCCGGGACAGGGGGGGTTACTATGGCTACACCTTC. This encodes CASSRDRGGYYGYTF.

The chain uses TRBV4-3 and TRBJ1-3, with D unclear. V lost 3 bases to trimming and J lost 7 bases, with 16 bases between them. The CDR3 extends over 15 amino acids. The germline gives CDR1 LGHNA, CDR2 YSLEER. The CDR3 nucleotides read TGCGCCAGCAGCCAGAGTAGTGATAAACGGAACACCATATATTTT. Its translation: CASSQSSDKRNTIYF.

This rearrangement joins TRBV7-9 to TRBJ1-3; D is unresolved. The V end was cut by 2 bases, the J end by 1 base, with 6 bases between. Germline CDR1 reads SEHNR; CDR2 reads FQNEAQ (reference sequence). The CDR3 is 14 amino acids. In DNA, the CDR3 is TGTGCCAGCAGCTTAAGCTTGTCTGGAAACACCATATATTTT. Translating it yields CASSLSLSGNTIYF.

This rearrangement joins TRBV30 to TRBJ1-5; 7 bases map to TRBD1. The germline gives CDR1 GTSNPN, CDR2 SVGIG (reference sequence). This CDR3 has 15 residues. The V and J ends lost 5 bases and 3 bases, in that order; junction bases with no gene match: 10. The CDR3 DNA reads TGTGCCTGGGGAAAAGAGGGACAGATCAATCAGCCCCAGCATTTT. As protein: CAWGKEGQINQPQHF. The complete variable domain, with remaining parts taken from reference TRBV30 and TRBJ1-5, reads SQTIHQWPATLVQPVGSPLSLECTVEGTSNPNLYWYRQAAGRGLQLLFYSVGIGQISSEVPQNLSASRPQDRQFILSSKKLLLSDSGFYLCAWGKEGQINQPQHFGDGTRLSIL.

This chain joins TRBV5-4 and TRBJ1-2; a possible D gene is TRBD1 (5 bases). CDR3 length equals 14 residues. CDR1 and CDR2 (germline): SGHNT, YYREEE (reference sequence). V was trimmed by 0 bases and J by 4 bases, leaving 10 bases between them. The CDR3: CASSLEGLVYGYTF. The CDR3 DNA is TGTGCCAGCAGCTTGGAGGGGCTTGTCTATGGCTACACCTTC.

This chain joins TRBV2 and TRBJ2-1; D unclear. The CDR3 is 13 amino acids. Germline V lookup: CDR1 SNHLY, CDR2 FYNNEI. Trimming stripped 7 bases from V and 0 bases from J, with 7 bases between. The CDR3 loop is CASIFSSYNEQFF. The CDR3 DNA is TGTGCCAGCATTTTTAGCTCCTACAATGAGCAGTTCTTC.